These 26 T cell receptor beta chains were all obtained from the same sample, sequenced in a study of cytomegalovirus exposure and HLA in healthy donors. Generated by immunoSEQ multiplex PCR, the TCRdb table keeps only in-frame clones and is missing some. The sample holds more than 85,000 clones, approximately 94% seen once. Sequenced material: PBMCs. Every receptor here comes from a woman aged 30 to 39 in good health and CMV-seropositive.

The V call is TRBV28, the J call TRBJ1-1; 8 bases match TRBD1. CDR3 length: 15 amino acids. J was trimmed by 1 base and V by 6 bases; bases with no gene match: 7. Per the germline V gene, CDR1 is MDHEN and CDR2 is SYDVKM. CDR3 bases: TGTGCCAGCAGCGAATGGACAGGGCAGAACACTGAAGCTTTCTTT. Translating gives CASSEWTGQNTEAFF.

The chain is built from TRBV4-1 and TRBJ1-4; D call uncertain. V was pared by 0 bases and J by 0 bases, with 8 bases between. Germline loops: CDR1 MGHRA, CDR2 YSYEKL. CDR3 size: 16 residues. DNA for the CDR3: TGCGCCAGCAGCCAAGATGTCGAGTCAACTAATGAAAAACTGTTTTTT. It translates to CASSQDVESTNEKLFF.

V gene TRBV4-3 combines with J gene TRBJ2-1; maybe TRBD2 (5 bases). The CDR3 is 15 residues long. Deletions cut 0 bases from V and 5 bases from J, with 11 bases between. Germline CDR1 LGHNA, CDR2 YSLEER. In DNA, the CDR3 is TGCGCCAGCAGCCAAGATAGGGCGGGTCACAATGAGCAGTTCTTC. Translation: CASSQDRAGHNEQFF.

This clone is a singleton in its sample. The chain joins TRBV27 to TRBJ2-5; D is unresolved. There are 13 residues in the CDR3. CDR1 MNHEY and CDR2 SMNVEV come from the germline V gene (reference sequence). V gave up 5 bases and J gave up 1 base, with 8 bases separating them. This CDR3 reads CASSLSIQETQYF. The CDR3, as DNA: TGTGCCAGCAGTCTCAGTATCCAAGAGACCCAGTACTTC.

The rearrangement links TRBV2 to TRBJ2-3; 16 bases are shared with TRBD2. The length of the CDR3 is 19 residues. V lost 7 bases and J lost 2; bases outside the gene matches: 12. CDR1 is SNHLY and CDR2 is FYNNEI in the germline V gene. The CDR3 DNA reads TGTGCCAGCACCTACCGCGGGACTAGCGGGAGGGCCTTCACAGATACGCAGTATTTT. It translates to CASTYRGTSGRAFTDTQYF. Combining the CDR3 with reference TRBV2 and TRBJ2-3 gives the whole variable domain EPEVTQTPSHQVTQMGQEVILRCVPISNHLYFYWYRQILGQKVEFLVSFYNNEISEKSEIFDDQFSVERPDGSNFTLKIRSTKLEDSAMYFCASTYRGTSGRAFTDTQYFGPGTRLTVL.

The rearrangement links TRBV5-1 to TRBJ2-3, with 9 positions matching TRBD2. The CDR3 sequence is 17 residues long. J was trimmed by 4 bases and V by 0 bases; bases with no gene match: 9. Germline V gene lookup returns CDR1 SGHRS and CDR2 YFSETQ. The CDR3 bases are TGCGCCAGCAGCTTGGGGCTAGCGGGAAGGTTGTCAGATACGCAGTATTTT. Amino acids: CASSLGLAGRLSDTQYF.

This chain joins TRBV5-6 and TRBJ2-5; D might be TRBD1 (6 bases). The CDR3 sequence is 15 residues long. V lost 5 bases to trimming and J lost 0 bases, with 14 bases between them. In germline, CDR1 is SGHDT, CDR2 YYEEEE. As DNA, the CDR3 is TGTGCCAGCAGTTACAGGGAGATCCACCAAGAGACCCAGTACTTC. It encodes CASSYREIHQETQYF.

V and J are TRBV30 and TRBJ2-3; D not resolved. The CDR3 contains 12 residues. V was clipped by 2 bases and J by 7 bases, with 10 bases between them. Germline CDR1 reads GTSNPN; CDR2 reads SVGIG (reference sequence). CDR3 nucleotides: TGTGCCTGGAGTCGTGAGGTTAATACGCAGTATTTT. This encodes CAWSREVNTQYF.

This chain links TRBV28 with TRBJ1-5, with TRBD1 matching 9 bases. There are 17 residues in the CDR3. Unmatched junction bases numbered 8, after V lost 5 bases and J lost 0 bases. Germline CDR1 reads MDHEN; CDR2 reads SYDVKM. The CDR3 region is CASSIYYRGRSNQPQHF. Written as DNA, the CDR3 is TGTGCCAGCAGTATTTATTACAGGGGGCGTAGCAATCAGCCCCAGCATTTT. Using reference TRBV28 and TRBJ1-5 for the parts outside the CDR3, the full variable domain is DVKVTQSSRYLVKRTGEKVFLECVQDMDHENMFWYRQDPGLGLRLIYFSYDVKMKEKGDIPEGYSVSREKKERFSLILESASTNQTSMYLCASSIYYRGRSNQPQHFGDGTRLSIL.

The rearrangement links TRBV25-1 to TRBJ1-4; TRBD1 aligns across 7 bases. The junction had 4 bases not matched to a gene; V was cut back by 1 base and J by 5 bases. CDR1 and CDR2 from the germline V gene are MGHDK and SYGVNS. The CDR3 consists of 15 residues. CDR3 nucleotide sequence: TGTGCCAGCAGTGAATGGGGGACAGAGAATGAAAAACTGTTTTTT. Its translation is CASSEWGTENEKLFF.

DNA for the CDR3: TGTGCCAGCAGCCCCCGGACAGGGACTAATGAAAAACTGTTTTTT. This codes for CASSPRTGTNEKLFF. This chain joins TRBV9 and TRBJ1-4, with 8 bases lining up with TRBD1. Germline values: CDR1 SGDLS, CDR2 YYNGEE. V dropped 4 bases and J dropped 2; count of bases not matched to a gene: 4. This CDR3 has 15 amino acids.

The chain carries TRBV19 and TRBJ1-5; 8 bases match TRBD1. Per the germline V gene, CDR1 is LNHDA and CDR2 is SQIVND (reference sequence). Unmatched junction bases numbered 11, after V lost 8 bases and J lost 5 bases. This CDR3 has 15 amino acids. CDR3 coding DNA: TGTGCCAGTGGGCCTGGACAGGGTATCCATCAGCCCCAGCATTTT. This encodes CASGPGQGIHQPQHF.

The V gene is TRBV7-9, the J gene TRBJ1-2, with 10 bases that match TRBD1. V shed 5 bases, J shed 7 bases, and the junction held 4 bases outside the gene matches. The CDR3 has 13 amino acids. The V gene's germline CDR1 is SEHNR and CDR2 FQNEAQ (reference sequence). The CDR3, as DNA: TGTGCCAGCAGCATGGGACAGGGGACTGGCTACACCTTC. Amino acids: CASSMGQGTGYTF. Drawing the rest from reference TRBV7-9 and TRBJ1-2, the complete variable domain is DTGVSQNPRHKITKRGQNVTFRCDPISEHNRLYWYRQTLGQGPEFLTYFQNEAQLEKSRLLSDRFSAERPKGSFSTLEIQRTEQGDSAMYLCASSMGQGTGYTFGSGTRLTVV.

This chain links TRBV4-1 with TRBJ1-5, with D uncertain. V dropped 4 bases and J dropped 2 bases, with 18 bases sitting between them. The CDR3 covers 17 residues. The germline V gene encodes CDR1 MGHRA and CDR2 YSYEKL. The CDR3 coding sequence is TGCGCCAGCAGCCCCGCGAAGGAGAGATTTGGCAATCAGCCCCAGCATTTT. Amino acid sequence: CASSPAKERFGNQPQHF.

The chain uses TRBV27 and TRBJ1-1, with D possibly TRBD1 on 6 matching bases. V gave up 8 bases and J gave up 4 bases, with 20 bases separating them. The CDR3 is 15 residues long. Germline V lookup: CDR1 MNHEY, CDR2 SMNVEV (reference sequence). The CDR3 DNA follows: TGTGCCAGCCGGTCCCGGGGGGCGGGTGGCACTGAAGCTTTCTTT. It yields the protein CASRSRGAGGTEAFF.

This chain joins TRBV5-6 and TRBJ2-2, with 7 bases identical to TRBD1. CDR1 is SGHDT and CDR2 is YYEEEE in the germline V gene. V was pared by 0 bases and J by 6 bases, with 8 bases of the junction left unmatched. The CDR3 totals 16 residues. CDR3 residues: CASSLDRRQGPGELFF. For the CDR3, the DNA is TGTGCCAGCAGCTTGGATCGGCGACAGGGTCCCGGGGAGCTGTTTTTT. Full variable domain (missing parts from reference TRBV5-6 and TRBJ2-2): DAGVTQSPTHLIKTRGQQVTLRCSPKSGHDTVSWYQQALGQGPQFIFQYYEEEERQRGNFPDRFSGHQFPNYSSELNVNALLLGDSALYLCASSLDRRQGPGELFFGEGSRLTVL.

The gene calls are TRBV10-2 and TRBJ1-1; TRBD1 matches at 7 bases. J lost 4 bases, V lost 6 bases, and 2 bases had no gene match. CDR1 and CDR2 (germline): WSHSY, SAAADI. CDR3 length equals 12 residues. The CDR3 here is CASRAGGTEAFF. As DNA, the CDR3 is TGCGCCAGCAGGGCAGGGGGCACTGAAGCTTTCTTT.

This sequence joins TRBV9 and TRBJ1-4; D may be TRBD1 (6 bases). There are 14 residues in the CDR3. V dropped 6 bases and J dropped 4 bases, with 13 bases sitting between them. The germline gives CDR1 SGDLS, CDR2 YYNGEE. CDR3 DNA: TGTGCCAGCACCGGGGGGCGAGATAATGAAAAACTGTTTTTT. It translates to CASTGGRDNEKLFF.

The sample holds one count of this clone. Written as DNA, the CDR3 is TGTGCCAGCAGCCGCTCCTACCTTACAGGGTACGAGCAGTACTTC. Its translation is CASSRSYLTGYEQYF. This chain connects TRBV11-2 to TRBJ2-7; tentative D call: TRBD1 (6 bases). The V and J ends lost 5 bases and 4 bases respectively, with 18 bases between them. Germline V gene sequence: CDR1 SGHAT, CDR2 FQNNGV. The CDR3 extends over 15 amino acids. Looking up the rest from reference TRBV11-2 and TRBJ2-7 gives the full variable domain: EAGVAQSPRYKIIEKRQSVAFWCNPISGHATLYWYQQILGQGPKLLIQFQNNGVVDDSQLPKDRFSAERLKGVDSTLKIQPAKLEDSAVYLCASSRSYLTGYEQYFGPGTRLTVT.

This rearrangement joins TRBV5-1 to TRBJ2-1, with 14 bases matching TRBD2. Germline values: CDR1 SGHRS, CDR2 YFSETQ. V lost 4 bases and J lost 4; bases outside the gene matches: 13. CDR3 length equals 19 residues. The CDR3 is CASSQSGTSGSKGYNEQFF. The CDR3 DNA sequence: TGCGCCAGCAGCCAATCCGGGACTAGCGGGAGTAAAGGGTACAATGAGCAGTTCTTC.

The gene calls are TRBV13 and TRBJ1-1, with D possibly matching TRBD1 (5 bases). Germline CDR1 PRHDT, CDR2 FYEKMQ (reference sequence). The CDR3 runs 14 residues. V gave up 5 bases and J gave up 3 bases, with 13 bases separating them. The CDR3 protein is CASSPGELYTEAFF. The CDR3 DNA is TGTGCCAGCAGCCCGGGGGAGCTGTACACTGAAGCTTTCTTT. Full variable domain (outside the CDR3, taken from reference TRBV13 and TRBJ1-1): AAGVIQSPRHLIKEKRETATLKCYPIPRHDTVYWYQQGPGQDPQFLISFYEKMQSDKGSIPDRFSAQQFSDYHSELNMSSLELGDSALYFCASSPGELYTEAFFGQGTRLTVV.

This clone was found once. The chain combines TRBV18 with TRBJ1-2; D is uncertain. Germline V lookup: CDR1 KGHSH, CDR2 LQKENI. The CDR3 runs to 15 residues. Trimming took off 3 bases at V and 7 bases at J, with 18 bases between the two ends. In DNA form, the CDR3 reads TGTGCCAGCTCACCTGAACAGCCTTCTATGGTTGGCTACACCTTC. Protein product: CASSPEQPSMVGYTF.

This sequence joins TRBV6-6 and TRBJ1-2, with TRBD1 identical over 11 bases. Germline values: CDR1 MNHNY, CDR2 SVGAGI (reference sequence). The CDR3 sequence is 15 residues long. V lost 6 bases to trimming and J lost 3 bases; unmatched junction nucleotides: 6. The CDR3 sequence: CASRSPGQGDYGYTF. For the CDR3, the DNA is TGTGCCAGCAGGAGCCCGGGACAGGGGGACTATGGCTACACCTTC.

The rearrangement uses TRBV2 and TRBJ2-5; D is possibly TRBD2 (6 bases). Trimming removed 6 bases at V and 5 bases at J, with 16 bases between. This CDR3 is 14 amino acids long. Germline CDR1 reads SNHLY; CDR2 reads FYNNEI. CDR3 nucleotide sequence: TGTGCCAGCAGCCCCTCGGCGGGACTGGAGACCCAGTACTTC. Its protein is CASSPSAGLETQYF.

This clone was recorded only once. This chain connects TRBV5-1 to TRBJ2-7; weak D call: TRBD2 (5 bases). Per germline, CDR1 SGHRS and CDR2 YFSETQ. The V gene lost 3 bases and the J gene lost 4 bases, with 23 bases spanning the gap. The CDR3 extends over 17 amino acids. CDR3 sequence reads: CASSSDPTSPSGYEQYF. For the CDR3, the DNA is TGCGCCAGCAGCTCCGACCCTACTAGTCCGTCGGGGTACGAGCAGTACTTC.

The count of this clone is one. This sequence joins TRBV2 and TRBJ2-1, with TRBD2 identical over 9 bases. Trimming cost V 3 bases and J 5 bases; bases outside gene matches: 11. The CDR3 consists of 17 residues. Germline values: CDR1 SNHLY, CDR2 FYNNEI. This CDR3 is CASSELASGEGDNEQFF. CDR3 bases: TGTGCCAGCAGTGAGTTGGCTAGCGGGGAGGGGGACAATGAGCAGTTCTTC. Based on the CDR3 plus reference TRBV2 and TRBJ2-1, the full variable domain is EPEVTQTPSHQVTQMGQEVILRCVPISNHLYFYWYRQILGQKVEFLVSFYNNEISEKSEIFDDQFSVERPDGSNFTLKIRSTKLEDSAMYFCASSELASGEGDNEQFFGPGTRLTVL.